This record covers a single T cell receptor beta chain. Its target is not known. Reverse transcribing all isolated RNA meant expressed TCRB transcripts were sequenced. TCRdb's table, derived via immunoSEQ multiplex PCR, lists solely in-frame clones and lacks some. The sample includes tens of thousands of clones, 50% of them seen just once. The data are from a study of beta chain features in type 1 diabetes. Study background: No patient-donor differences in age, gender, total cells or subset yield. Study-wide findings and caveats: Equally in patients and controls, PCR might preferentially amplify shorter templates. TCRB CDR3s from Type 1 diabetes patients were moderately but significantly shorter in all four CD4+ subsets.

Isolation of CD4+ naive, central memory, regulatory and stem cell-like memory cells was achieved by sorting via CD45RO/CCR7/CD25/CD127/CD95/CD27. This receptor was obtained from a woman aged 25 to 39 in good health. Material: stem cell memory CD4+ T cells from blood.

For the CDR3, the DNA is TGTGCCAGCAGCCCTCCTACAGGGATCAGGTCCTACGAGCAGTACTTC. Its translation: CASSPPTGIRSYEQYF. This rearrangement joins TRBV11-1 to TRBJ2-7; D perhaps matches TRBD1 (6 bases). With 5 bases removed from V and 1 base from J, the gap between germline ends came to 18 bases. This CDR3 has 16 residues. Germline V gene sequence: CDR1 SGHAT, CDR2 FQDESV (reference sequence).